Listed here is a single T cell receptor beta chain. This record belongs to a study of blood T cell repertoires in COVID-19. On the study more broadly: Material from acute and convalescent COVID-19 was sourced from the United States, Italy and Spain.

Participant ages covered roughly 18 to 89 years across approximately 25 US areas. The study assigned cohorts using participant-reported clinical history. The method was immunoSEQ multiplex PCR; TCRdb's version includes in-frame clones alone and lacks a portion of them. The sample lists approximately 390,000 clones, nearly 90% occurring once. V lost 1 base and J 2 bases, leaving 8 bases between the germline ends. From germline, CDR1 is GTSNPN and CDR2 SVGIG (reference sequence). The CDR3 has 13 residues. The TCR sequence derives from a woman aged 35 to 49 with acute COVID-19. Sequencing was performed on PBMCs or T cells enriched from blood (not recorded which). This chain connects TRBV30 to TRBJ1-1, with D perhaps TRBD1 (6 bases). The CDR3 bases are TGTGCCTGGAGTGCGGACAGAAACACTGAAGCTTTCTTT. It yields the protein CAWSADRNTEAFF.